This T cell receptor (beta chain) was sequenced during a study of radiotherapy plus CTLA-4 blockade in lung cancer. Study-wide context: With less than 40% of patients having disease control, objective responses were seen in roughly 18%.

The germline V gene encodes CDR1 MNHNS and CDR2 SASEGT. The CDR3 consists of 13 residues. The J segment lost 3 bases and the V segment lost 7 bases, leaving 6 bases of the junction unmatched. Generated by immunoSEQ multiplex PCR, the TCRdb table keeps only in-frame clones and is missing some. The sample carries tens of thousands of clones, approximately 86% recorded once. The sequence came from a human donor with non-small cell lung cancer who had a partial response to radiotherapy plus ipilimumab. The chain uses TRBV6-1 and TRBJ2-7; 7 bases map to TRBD2. The source was peripheral blood, collected from a patient treated with radiotherapy plus ipilimumab. Written as DNA, the CDR3 is TGTGCCAGCACGCGGGAGATGGGCTACGAGCAGTACTTC. Amino acid sequence: CASTREMGYEQYF.